This TCR beta chain was documented in a study of blood T cell repertoires in COVID-19. Per the study methods: Cell counts per sample came from amplifying reference gene primers. Using immunoSEQ multiplex PCR, the repertoire was profiled, and TCRdb retains in-frame clones only, with some absent. Clone size and V and J calls were adopted from that table, with D and trimming inferred from the DNA. The repertoire consists of around 360,000 clones, with approximately 87% occurring once and the leading ten covering more than 9%. V was clipped by 5 bases and J by 8 bases, with 21 bases between them. This CDR3 region has 15 residues. Germline lookup yields CDR1 MDHEN and CDR2 SYDVKM.

The sequencing sample was made of peripheral blood. The chain recombines TRBV28 with TRBJ1-2, with D possibly matching TRBD1 (6 bases). This sequence originates from a woman in her thirties with COVID-19, enrolled during active disease. The CDR3 reads CASSATAILTGGYTF. In DNA form, the CDR3 reads TGTGCCAGCAGTGCGACTGCAATACTAACAGGGGGCTACACCTTC.